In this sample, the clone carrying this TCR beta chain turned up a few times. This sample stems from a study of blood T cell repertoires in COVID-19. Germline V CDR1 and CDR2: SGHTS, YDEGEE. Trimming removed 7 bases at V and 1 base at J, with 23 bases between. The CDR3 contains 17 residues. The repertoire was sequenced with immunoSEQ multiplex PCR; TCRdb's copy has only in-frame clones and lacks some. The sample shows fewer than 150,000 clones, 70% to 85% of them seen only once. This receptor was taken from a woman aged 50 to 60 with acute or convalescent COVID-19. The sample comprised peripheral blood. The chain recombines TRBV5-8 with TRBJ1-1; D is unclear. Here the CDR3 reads CASPLSYGLLENTEAFF. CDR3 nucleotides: TGTGCCAGCCCCCTGTCTTATGGATTGCTAGAGAACACTGAAGCTTTCTTT.